This T cell receptor (beta chain) appears in the sequencing data of a study of siplizumab effects on memory and regulatory T cells. Data came from immunoSEQ multiplex PCR; TCRdb stores just in-frame clones and leaves some out. The repertoire consists of about 100,000 clones, with approximately 90% occurring once and the leading ten covering about 1.1%. This clone appeared a few times. Antigen: not known. Germline V gene sequence: CDR1 SGHDN, CDR2 FVKESK. Trimming removed 1 base at V and 9 bases at J, with 6 bases between. The CDR3 totals 11 residues. Study-wide results and caveats: The alloreactive clones that mapped to unstimulated subsets made up only a minor fraction. Naive T cells appeared more diverse than memory cells and seemed to be major alloresponse contributors. Siplizumab cultures yielded proliferating Tregs whose suppressive function was not confirmed. Researchers could not give a naive or memory phenotype to roughly 75-95% of proliferating CD4+ or CD8+ clones.

Specimen: CD4+ T cells sorted from blood. This receptor was identified in a human donor in good health. The chain carries TRBV14 and TRBJ1-1; no definite D call. CDR3 in amino acids: CASSQGGKAFF. CDR3 in DNA: TGTGCCAGCAGCCAAGGTGGGAAAGCTTTCTTT.